One and the same sample provided the 19 T cell receptor beta chains below, sequenced in a study of PD-1 blockade in mismatch repair-deficient tumors. The table came from immunoSEQ multiplex PCR; TCRdb's copy has only in-frame clones and leaves some out. This sample carries over 100,000 clones, 65% to 80% of them seen once, and the ten largest clones take roughly 4.5%. Specimen: peripheral blood, collected 60 weeks after starting pembrolizumab. Receptor source: an adult with mismatch repair-deficient cancer.

V is TRBV14 and J is TRBJ1-1; D is ambiguous. The V gene lost 0 bases and the J gene lost 4 bases, with 9 bases spanning the gap. This CDR3 is built from 14 residues. Germline assignment: CDR1 SGHDN and CDR2 FVKESK. In DNA form, the CDR3 reads TGTGCCAGCAGCCAAGATGGCGGAGTCACTGAAGCTTTCTTT. This sequence encodes CASSQDGGVTEAFF.

This sequence joins TRBV6-6 and TRBJ2-1, with D possibly TRBD1 on 5 matching bases. CDR1 and CDR2 from the germline V gene are MNHNY and SVGAGI (reference sequence). The CDR3 consists of 14 residues. Trimming stripped 6 bases from V and 11 bases from J, with 20 bases between. In nucleotides, the CDR3 is TGTGCCAGCAGCCCCCACCGGACACGAGGCCAGCAGTTCTTC. It translates to CASSPHRTRGQQFF.

This chain connects TRBV2 to TRBJ1-2, with D hard to call. V was cut by 4 bases and J by 4 bases, with 13 bases left in between. The CDR3 is made up of 14 amino acids. Germline lookup yields CDR1 SNHLY and CDR2 FYNNEI. CDR3 sequence reads: CASSADSEIYGYTF. CDR3 DNA sequence: TGTGCCAGCAGTGCGGACTCGGAGATCTATGGCTACACCTTC.

The chain joins TRBV7-2 to TRBJ2-7; 8 bases line up with TRBD1. The CDR3 contains 14 residues. Per the germline V gene, CDR1 is SGHTA and CDR2 is FQGNSA. V shed 5 bases, J shed 4 bases, and the junction held 7 bases outside the gene matches. The CDR3 loop reads CASSSHRGEYEQYF. The CDR3 DNA reads TGTGCCAGCAGCAGCCACAGGGGGGAGTACGAGCAGTACTTC.

V is TRBV30 and J is TRBJ1-1, with 10 nucleotides matching TRBD1. Losses at the gene ends were 3 bases for V and 6 bases for J; bases not matched to a gene: 16. The germline gives CDR1 GTSNPN, CDR2 SVGIG (reference sequence). This CDR3 is 17 amino acids long. The CDR3 spells CAWRGQGVLPRGPEAFF. In nucleotides, the CDR3 is TGTGCCTGGAGAGGACAGGGGGTACTTCCACGGGGCCCTGAAGCTTTCTTT.

This chain links TRBV6-1 with TRBJ2-7; no clear D. V was trimmed by 6 bases and J by 2 bases, leaving 14 bases between them. Germline values: CDR1 MNHNS, CDR2 SASEGT. The CDR3 loop spans 14 amino acids. The CDR3 DNA is TGTGCCAGCAGGGTAGGGCTTGGCACCTACGAGCAGTACTTC. Encoded protein: CASRVGLGTYEQYF.

The V and J genes are TRBV5-4 and TRBJ2-7; TRBD2 agrees at 10 bases. The length of the CDR3 is 18 residues. Germline assignment: CDR1 SGHNT and CDR2 YYREEE (reference sequence). Losses at the gene ends were 4 bases for V and 3 bases for J; bases not matched to a gene: 16. The DNA for the CDR3 is TGTGCCAGCAGCCCCCTCTCCCGAACTAGCGGGAAAATCTACGAGCAGTACTTC. This translates into CASSPLSRTSGKIYEQYF.

V is TRBV6-6 and J is TRBJ2-5, with 13 bases matching TRBD2. The ends lost 6 bases at V and 4 bases at J; junction bases unmatched: 2. From germline, CDR1 is MNHNY and CDR2 SVGAGI (reference sequence). This CDR3 spans 14 amino acids. The CDR3 protein is CASRLAGGVETQYF. As DNA, the CDR3 is TGTGCCAGCAGACTAGCGGGAGGGGTAGAGACCCAGTACTTC.

The chain recombines TRBV7-2 with TRBJ2-7; 7 bases are a match to TRBD1. V trimming: 4 bases; J trimming: 2 bases; junction bases outside the gene matches: 8. The CDR3 covers 15 residues. CDR1 is SGHTA, CDR2 FQGNSA, per germline. The CDR3 region is CASSYNRGATYEQYF. The CDR3 DNA reads TGTGCCAGCAGCTACAACAGGGGCGCAACCTACGAGCAGTACTTC.

This chain connects TRBV2 to TRBJ2-2, with D perhaps being TRBD1 or TRBD2 (5 bases each). The CDR3 is 15 residues long. Germline CDR1 reads SNHLY; CDR2 reads FYNNEI. V was pared by 2 bases and J by 6 bases, with 13 bases between. CDR3 region: CASSESRVGAGELFF. As DNA, the CDR3 is TGTGCCAGCAGTGAATCCCGGGTGGGGGCCGGGGAGCTGTTTTTT.

The chain recombines TRBV29-1 with TRBJ2-1; D is unresolved. The CDR3 extends over 13 amino acids. Germline loops: CDR1 SQVTM, CDR2 ANQGSEA. Trimming stripped 7 bases from V and 0 bases from J, with 10 bases between. The CDR3 sequence is CSAAPSSYNEQFF. CDR3 nucleotide sequence: TGCAGCGCGGCTCCGAGCTCCTACAATGAGCAGTTCTTC.

V gene TRBV7-9 combines with J gene TRBJ2-1, with D unclear. Germline V gene sequence: CDR1 SEHNR, CDR2 FQNEAQ (reference sequence). CDR3 size: 14 residues. V gave up 0 bases and J gave up 6 bases, with 9 bases separating them. CDR3 in DNA: TGTGCCAGCAGCTTAGCGTGGGCGATCAATGAGCAGTTCTTC. Translating it yields CASSLAWAINEQFF.

The genes are TRBV6-1 and TRBJ2-3, with D possibly being TRBD1 (6 bases). This CDR3 is 17 amino acids long. Germline V lookup: CDR1 MNHNS, CDR2 SASEGT. The V and J ends lost 4 bases and 6 bases respectively, with 23 bases between them. CDR3 in amino acids: CASSVLLGQGILDTQYF. Here the CDR3 DNA reads TGTGCCAGCAGTGTATTGTTAGGGCAGGGGATTTTGGATACGCAGTATTTT.

The chain is built from TRBV7-8 and TRBJ2-7, with 9 bases fitting TRBD2. Germline CDR1 reads SGHVS; CDR2 reads FQNEAQ. Trimming took 1 base from V and 1 from J; bases not matched to a gene: 8. The CDR3 extends over 17 amino acids. The CDR3 is CASSLGLAGEISYEQYF. Written as DNA, the CDR3 is TGTGCCAGCAGCTTAGGGTTAGCGGGAGAGATTTCCTACGAGCAGTACTTC.

The table lists this clone with a few counts. This chain uses TRBV7-3 with TRBJ2-1; possible D gene TRBD2, 6 bases. Germline assignment: CDR1 SGHTA and CDR2 FQGTGA. The CDR3 spans 16 residues. The germline V and J ends were trimmed by 0 bases and 0 bases, with 9 bases remaining between them. The DNA for the CDR3 is TGTGCCAGCAGCTTAACCGGCGGGATCTCCTACAATGAGCAGTTCTTC. Translating gives CASSLTGGISYNEQFF.

The chain recombines TRBV27 with TRBJ1-1; 7 bases align to TRBD1. Losses at the gene ends were 7 bases for V and 10 bases for J; bases not matched to a gene: 6. The germline V gene encodes CDR1 MNHEY and CDR2 SMNVEV (reference sequence). CDR3 length: 11 amino acids. CDR3 in DNA: TGTGCCAGCATCAGGGGGTTAAGAGCTTTCTTT. It codes for CASIRGLRAFF.

This clone was found once. The CDR3 coding sequence is TGTGCCAGCAGGCCGACTAGCGGGAGATCTTACGAGCAGTACTTC. Its protein is CASRPTSGRSYEQYF. This chain joins TRBV11-2 and TRBJ2-7; 12 nucleotides agree with TRBD2. Unmatched junction bases numbered 7, after V lost 6 bases and J lost 4 bases. CDR3 length equals 15 residues. CDR1 is SGHAT and CDR2 is FQNNGV in the germline V gene.

Comment on this clone: A much larger clone lies one base from this, so it may be a read error. The chain uses TRBV7-8 and TRBJ2-7; D is possibly TRBD2 (5 bases). The CDR3 is 12 residues long. Germline-derived CDR1 and CDR2 are SGHVS and FQNEAQ. The ends were cut back, 4 bases at V and 3 bases at J, with 7 bases in the middle. CDR3 in amino acids: CASSSDYYEQYF. The CDR3 coding sequence is TGTGCCAGCAGCTCCGACTACTACGAGCAGTACTTC.

The rearrangement joins TRBV11-3 to TRBJ1-3; 8 positions match TRBD1. Germline lookup yields CDR1 SGHNT and CDR2 YENEEA. V was clipped by 5 bases and J by 0 bases; unmatched bases: 9. The CDR3 spans 17 residues. The CDR3 DNA reads as TGTGCCAGCAGCCTCGGGGACAGGCTACACTCTGGAAACACCATATATTTT. Translation: CASSLGDRLHSGNTIYF.